This paragraph covers one T cell receptor (beta chain) sequence. The CDR3 length is 14 residues. Germline assignment: CDR1 MNHEY and CDR2 SVGAGI. V was shortened by 2 bases and J by 2 bases, with 8 bases between the two germline ends. These data originate in a study of shared clonotypes between healthy human individuals. Study overall: Per donor, three plates held CD4 naive cells, three held CD4 memory, two held CD8 naive and one held CD8 memory.

Data came from immunoSEQ multiplex PCR; TCRdb stores just in-frame clones and leaves some out. The table shows approximately 740,000 clones, with approximately 92% occurring only once. Naive CD8 cells lacked CD45RO and underwent positive selection for CCR7, leaving out terminally differentiated effector memory CD45RA+ cells. The chain is built from TRBV6-5 and TRBJ2-3; D is perhaps TRBD1 (5 bases). This receptor was obtained from a man aged 25-45 years in good health. The sequencing sample was made of naive CD8+ T cells sorted from blood. The CDR3 DNA sequence: TGTGCCAGCAGTTACACAGGCCCCACAGATACGCAGTATTTT. Encoded protein: CASSYTGPTDTQYF.